This record concerns one TCR beta chain sequence. Per the authors' pipeline: Amplification of reference gene primers was used by the study to estimate nucleated cell counts. Data came from immunoSEQ multiplex PCR; TCRdb stores just in-frame clones and leaves some out. D and trimming come from the DNA, and the V and J calls and clone size come from that table. The repertoire holds about 200,000 clones, with around 82% as singletons. J lost 5 bases, V lost 4 bases, and 4 bases had no gene match. The CDR3 sequence is 13 residues long. In germline, CDR1 is SGHRS, CDR2 YFSETQ. The record originates from a study of blood T cell repertoires in COVID-19. On the study more broadly: Material from acute and convalescent COVID-19 was sourced from the United States, Italy and Spain. Sample material is recorded as cDNA or gDNA derived from T cells, B-cell-depleted T cells, or PBMCs.

The chain joins TRBV5-1 to TRBJ2-5, with 8 positions matching TRBD1. This sequence originates from a woman aged 70-85 years with acute or convalescent COVID-19. The specimen sequenced was peripheral blood. The CDR3: CASSQGAGETQYF. The CDR3 region has the DNA TGCGCCAGCAGCCAGGGGGCAGGGGAGACCCAGTACTTC.